Below are 18 T cell receptor beta chains sequenced from a single sample in a study of siplizumab effects on memory and regulatory T cells. Sequenced by immunoSEQ multiplex PCR; TCRdb stores in-frame clones only, minus some. The table has about 63,000 clones, approximately 87% seen once. The source material was memory CD4+ T cells sorted from blood. The receptors were gathered from a human donor in good health.

The rearrangement links TRBV10-2 to TRBJ2-1, with 8 bases identical to TRBD2. Germline V CDR1 and CDR2: WSHSY, SAAADI. The J segment lost 3 bases and the V segment lost 5 bases, leaving 3 bases of the junction unmatched. There are 14 residues in the CDR3. CDR3 bases: TGCGCCAGCAGTAGCGGGAGTATCTACAATGAGCAGTTCTTC. Encoded protein: CASSSGSIYNEQFF.

The V gene is TRBV2, the J gene TRBJ2-7; no clear D. Germline CDR1 is SNHLY and CDR2 is FYNNEI. This CDR3 has 15 residues. The V and J ends lost 2 bases and 7 bases respectively, with 18 bases between them. CDR3 protein: CASSEQGILGREQYF. CDR3 coding DNA: TGTGCCAGCAGTGAACAAGGGATTCTTGGACGGGAGCAGTACTTC.

V gene TRBV4-2 combines with J gene TRBJ2-4; D is ambiguous. CDR3 length: 15 amino acids. Germline V gene data show CDR1 as LGHNA and CDR2 as YNFKEQ. Trimming took off 4 bases at V and 5 bases at J, with 15 bases between the two ends. The CDR3 DNA sequence: TGTGCCAGCAGCCGGACCCGCTCTGGGGAAAACATTCAGTACTTC. Translating it yields CASSRTRSGENIQYF.

The chain links TRBV6-5 to TRBJ1-5, with D tentatively TRBD1 (6 bases). V was pared by 5 bases and J by 6 bases, with 14 bases between. CDR3 length: 14 residues. Germline CDR1 reads MNHEY; CDR2 reads SVGAGI. The CDR3 here is CASSRAGAPQPQHF. The CDR3 coding sequence is TGTGCCAGCAGTAGGGCAGGGGCACCTCAGCCCCAGCATTTT.

The gene calls are TRBV5-6 and TRBJ1-2; weak D call: TRBD1 (6 bases). V lost 4 bases to trimming and J lost 4 bases, with 11 bases between them. CDR3 size: 13 residues. The germline CDR1 and CDR2 sequences are SGHDT and YYEEEE. CDR3 amino acids: CASSRGGSYGYTF. CDR3 nucleotides: TGTGCCAGCAGCCGAGGGGGATCCTATGGCTACACCTTC.

V is TRBV14 and J is TRBJ1-6; 8 bases fit TRBD1. The CDR3 spans 16 residues. Trimming took 3 bases from V and 5 from J; bases not matched to a gene: 6. Germline values: CDR1 SGHDN, CDR2 FVKESK. CDR3 amino acids: CASSQWTGNNNSPLHF. CDR3 bases: TGTGCCAGCAGCCAGTGGACAGGGAATAATAATTCACCCCTCCACTTT.

The J gene is TRBJ2-5, the V gene TRBV10-2; the match to TRBD2 covers 8 bases. From germline, CDR1 is WSHSY and CDR2 SAAADI. The CDR3 is 14 amino acids. The V segment lost 6 bases and the J segment 5 bases; nucleotides outside the gene matches: 8. The CDR3 loop is CASRERGSGETQYF. In DNA, the CDR3 is TGCGCCAGCAGGGAGCGGGGGTCCGGGGAGACCCAGTACTTC.

The chain combines TRBV7-8 with TRBJ2-7; 10 nucleotides align to TRBD1. The CDR3 spans 18 residues. After removal of 1 base from V and 7 bases from J, the junction contained 16 bases not matched to a gene. The germline V gene encodes CDR1 SGHVS and CDR2 FQNEAQ. In DNA, the CDR3 is TGTGCCAGCAGCTTAGTTGCTCGGGGGGGACAGGGGTCAAGAGAGCAGTACTTC. As protein: CASSLVARGGQGSREQYF.

This clone was picked up one time. V is TRBV6-5 and J is TRBJ1-1, with a weak D call TRBD1 (5 bases). Germline V gene sequence: CDR1 MNHEY, CDR2 SVGAGI. CDR3 length: 12 amino acids. V dropped 2 bases and J dropped 11 bases, with 12 bases sitting between them. DNA for the CDR3: TGTGCCAGCAGTTACCCCGGACAAGCCGCTTTCTTT. As protein: CASSYPGQAAFF.

This clone was seen a single time. The chain links TRBV19 to TRBJ1-5, with D possibly matching TRBD1 (5 bases). The germline gives CDR1 LNHDA, CDR2 SQIVND (reference sequence). Trimming took 2 bases from V and 4 from J, leaving 12 bases between them. The CDR3 runs to 15 residues. CDR3 DNA sequence: TGTGCCAGTAGTATAACCCCCGACAGAAATCAGCCCCAGCATTTT. Translation: CASSITPDRNQPQHF.

This clone has only one observation. The CDR3 protein is CASSPSSGSMETQYF. CDR3 DNA sequence: TGTGCCAGCAGTCCTTCTAGCGGGAGTATGGAGACCCAGTACTTC. J is TRBJ2-5 and V is TRBV2, with 10 bases matching TRBD2. Germline assignment: CDR1 SNHLY and CDR2 FYNNEI. V lost 5 bases, J lost 5 bases, and 8 bases stayed unmatched. CDR3 length: 15 amino acids.

The chain links TRBV6-5 to TRBJ1-1; tentatively, D is TRBD1 (5 bases). Trimming left V 7 bases short and J 7 bases short, with 19 bases between. This CDR3 is 14 amino acids long. Germline V gene sequence: CDR1 MNHEY, CDR2 SVGAGI. This CDR3 is CASKNGGPNGEAFF. CDR3 bases: TGTGCCAGCAAGAACGGGGGACCGAATGGTGAAGCTTTCTTT.

The rearrangement uses TRBV5-6 and TRBJ2-2; 11 nucleotides agree with TRBD2. Germline values: CDR1 SGHDT, CDR2 YYEEEE. The length of the CDR3 is 19 residues. V dropped 3 bases and J dropped 1; count of bases not matched to a gene: 11. The CDR3 bases are TGTGCCAGCAGCTATTCTCCGGGACTAGCGGTCTTGAACACCGGGGAGCTGTTTTTT. It is translated as CASSYSPGLAVLNTGELFF.

This clone was counted a single time. The chain uses TRBV5-5 and TRBJ1-5; 9 bases fit TRBD1. The ends lost 4 bases at V and 6 bases at J; junction bases unmatched: 8. CDR3 length: 15 residues. The germline V gene encodes CDR1 SGHKS and CDR2 YYEKEE (reference sequence). The CDR3 loop reads CASSSGQGFGQPQHF. In nucleotides, the CDR3 is TGTGCCAGCAGCAGCGGACAGGGGTTTGGTCAGCCCCAGCATTTT.

The V gene is TRBV2, the J gene TRBJ2-5; possibly TRBD1 for D (6 bases). The V end lost 5 bases, the J end lost 10 bases, and 17 bases lay between the germline ends. Germline assignment: CDR1 SNHLY and CDR2 FYNNEI. This CDR3 is built from 13 residues. The CDR3 protein is CASSNQTQGLQYF. CDR3 DNA: TGTGCCAGCAGTAACCAAACACAGGGTCTCCAGTACTTC.

CDR3 DNA: TGCGCCAGCGGGTACACGAGCTCCTACGAGCAGTACTTC. Protein sequence: CASGYTSSYEQYF. The J gene is TRBJ2-7, the V gene TRBV10-2, with unresolved D. V was shortened by 8 bases and J by 0 bases, with 11 bases between the two germline ends. Germline lookup yields CDR1 WSHSY and CDR2 SAAADI. This CDR3 spans 13 amino acids.

The genes are TRBV2 and TRBJ2-7, with TRBD1 matching 7 bases. Germline values: CDR1 SNHLY, CDR2 FYNNEI. CDR3 length: 17 amino acids. The junction had 12 bases not matched to a gene; V was cut back by 4 bases and J by 0 bases. The CDR3 DNA is TGTGCCAGCAGTGCCCCGCGACAGGGTGTTTCCTCCTACGAGCAGTACTTC. Its protein product is CASSAPRQGVSSYEQYF.

Of note for this clone: Other DNA sequences in this specimen translate into the identical CDR3. The V and J genes are TRBV29-1 and TRBJ1-1; possibly TRBD1 for D (6 bases). The CDR3 runs to 11 residues. The V gene's germline CDR1 is SQVTM and CDR2 ANQGSEA. Trimming removed 4 bases at V and 7 bases at J, with 10 bases between. The CDR3 sequence: CSVARGSEAFF. The CDR3, as DNA: TGCAGCGTTGCCAGGGGTAGTGAAGCTTTCTTT.